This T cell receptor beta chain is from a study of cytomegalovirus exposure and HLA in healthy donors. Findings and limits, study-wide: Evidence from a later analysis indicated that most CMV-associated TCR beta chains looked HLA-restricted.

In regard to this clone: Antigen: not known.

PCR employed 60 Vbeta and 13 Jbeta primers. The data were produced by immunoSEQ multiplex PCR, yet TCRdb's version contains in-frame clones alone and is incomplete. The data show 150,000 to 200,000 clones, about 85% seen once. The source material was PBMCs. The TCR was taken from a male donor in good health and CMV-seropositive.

CDR3 region: CASSINTGGETQYF. CDR3 DNA: TGTGCCAGCAGTATAAACACCGGGGGGGAGACCCAGTACTTC. The chain is built from TRBV27 and TRBJ2-5; TRBD2 matches at 7 bases. This CDR3 has 14 amino acids. V trimming: 5 bases; J trimming: 5 bases; junction bases outside the gene matches: 8. Germline V gene lookup returns CDR1 MNHEY and CDR2 SMNVEV (reference sequence).